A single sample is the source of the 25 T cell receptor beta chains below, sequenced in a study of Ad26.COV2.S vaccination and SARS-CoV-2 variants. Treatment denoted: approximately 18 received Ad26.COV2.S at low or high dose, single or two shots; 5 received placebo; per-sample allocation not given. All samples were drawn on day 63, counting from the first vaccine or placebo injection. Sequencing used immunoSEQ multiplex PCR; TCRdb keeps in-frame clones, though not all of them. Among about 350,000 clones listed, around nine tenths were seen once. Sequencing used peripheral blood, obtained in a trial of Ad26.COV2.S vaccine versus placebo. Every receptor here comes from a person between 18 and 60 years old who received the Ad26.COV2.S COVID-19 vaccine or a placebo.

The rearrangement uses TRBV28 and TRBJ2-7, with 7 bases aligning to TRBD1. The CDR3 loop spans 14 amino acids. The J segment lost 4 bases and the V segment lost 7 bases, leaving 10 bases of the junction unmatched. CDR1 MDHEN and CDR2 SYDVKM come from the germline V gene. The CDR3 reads CASTSEIQGYEQYF. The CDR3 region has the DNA TGTGCCAGCACTTCCGAGATACAGGGGTACGAGCAGTACTTC.

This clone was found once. CDR3 coding DNA: TGTGCCAGCAGCTATTCGGGGGACGGGTCCGAGCAGTACTTC. It specifies CASSYSGDGSEQYF. The chain joins TRBV28 to TRBJ2-7; weak D call: TRBD2 (6 bases). Germline values: CDR1 MDHEN, CDR2 SYDVKM. The CDR3 sequence is 14 residues long. V lost 6 bases and J lost 6, with 18 bases in between.

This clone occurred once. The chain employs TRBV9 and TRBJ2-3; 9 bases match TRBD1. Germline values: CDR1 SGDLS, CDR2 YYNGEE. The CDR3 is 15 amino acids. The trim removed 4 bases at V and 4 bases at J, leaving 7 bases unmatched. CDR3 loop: CASSIRDRVADTQYF. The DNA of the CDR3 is TGTGCCAGCAGCATCCGGGACAGGGTTGCAGATACGCAGTATTTT.

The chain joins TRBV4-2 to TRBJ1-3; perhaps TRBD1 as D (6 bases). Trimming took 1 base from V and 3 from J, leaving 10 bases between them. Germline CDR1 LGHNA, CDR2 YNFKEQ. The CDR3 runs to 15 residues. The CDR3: CASSQGGGGGNTIYF. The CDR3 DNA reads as TGTGCCAGCAGCCAAGGAGGGGGAGGTGGAAACACCATATATTTT.

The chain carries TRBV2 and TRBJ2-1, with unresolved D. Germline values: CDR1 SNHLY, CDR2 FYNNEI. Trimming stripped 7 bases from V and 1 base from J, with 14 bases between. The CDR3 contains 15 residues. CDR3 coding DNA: TGTGCCAGCAAGGTATCACAATTATCCTACAATGAGCAGTTCTTC. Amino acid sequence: CASKVSQLSYNEQFF.

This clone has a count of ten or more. CDR3 bases: TGTGCCAGTAGTTCCTGGGACTACAACACCGGGGAGCTGTTTTTT. Its translation is CASSSWDYNTGELFF. The genes are TRBV19 and TRBJ2-2, with 7 bases matching TRBD2. Germline-derived CDR1 and CDR2 are LNHDA and SQIVND (reference sequence). The CDR3 is made up of 15 amino acids. J was trimmed by 2 bases and V by 5 bases; bases with no gene match: 5.

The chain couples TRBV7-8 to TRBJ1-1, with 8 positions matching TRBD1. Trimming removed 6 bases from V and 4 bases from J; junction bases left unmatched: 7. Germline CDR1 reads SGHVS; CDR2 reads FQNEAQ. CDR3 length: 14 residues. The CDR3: CASSSDRGSTEAFF. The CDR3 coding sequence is TGTGCCAGCAGTTCCGACAGGGGTAGCACTGAAGCTTTCTTT.

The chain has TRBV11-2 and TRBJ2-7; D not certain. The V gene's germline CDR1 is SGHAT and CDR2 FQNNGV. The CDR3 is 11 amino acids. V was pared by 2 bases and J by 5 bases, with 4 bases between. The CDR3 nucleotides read TGTGCCAGCAGCTTACTAGACGAGCAGTACTTC. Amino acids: CASSLLDEQYF.

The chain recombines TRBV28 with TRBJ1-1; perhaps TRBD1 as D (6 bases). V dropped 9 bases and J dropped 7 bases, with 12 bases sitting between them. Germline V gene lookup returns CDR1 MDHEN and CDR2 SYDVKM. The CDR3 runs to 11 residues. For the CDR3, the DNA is TGTGCCAGTCGGGGGGCAATTGAAGCTTTCTTT. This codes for CASRGAIEAFF.

CDR3 sequence (DNA): TGCGCCAGCAGCTTGGACCCGGTGGGGAACTATGGCTACACCTTC. This codes for CASSLDPVGNYGYTF. This rearrangement joins TRBV5-1 to TRBJ1-2; D is undetermined. Trimming stripped 0 bases from V and 2 bases from J, with 11 bases between. The CDR3 runs 15 residues. CDR1 and CDR2 (germline): SGHRS, YFSETQ.

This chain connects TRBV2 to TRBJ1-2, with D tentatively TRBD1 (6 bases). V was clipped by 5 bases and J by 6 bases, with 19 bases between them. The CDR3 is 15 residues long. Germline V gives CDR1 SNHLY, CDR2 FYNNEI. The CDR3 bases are TGTGCCAGCAGTCCCGTTTACAGGGTTCGAGATGGCTACACCTTC. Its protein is CASSPVYRVRDGYTF.

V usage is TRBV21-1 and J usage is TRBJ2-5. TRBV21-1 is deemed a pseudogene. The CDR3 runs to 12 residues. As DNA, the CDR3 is TGTGCCAACTCGCCTATGGCGGAGACCCAGTACTTC. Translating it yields CANSPMAETQYF.

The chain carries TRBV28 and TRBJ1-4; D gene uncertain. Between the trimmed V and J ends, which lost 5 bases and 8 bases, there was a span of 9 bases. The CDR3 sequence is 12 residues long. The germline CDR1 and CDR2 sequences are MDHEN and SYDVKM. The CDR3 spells CASSVSGEKLFF. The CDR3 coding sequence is TGTGCCAGCAGTGTCTCTGGAGAAAAACTGTTTTTT. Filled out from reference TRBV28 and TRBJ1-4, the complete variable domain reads DVKVTQSSRYLVKRTGEKVFLECVQDMDHENMFWYRQDPGLGLRLIYFSYDVKMKEKGDIPEGYSVSREKKERFSLILESASTNQTSMYLCASSVSGEKLFFGSGTQLSVL.

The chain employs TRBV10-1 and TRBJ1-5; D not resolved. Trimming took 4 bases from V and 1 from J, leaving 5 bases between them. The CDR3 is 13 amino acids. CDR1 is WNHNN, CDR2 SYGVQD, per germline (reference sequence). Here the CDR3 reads CASSGESNQPQHF. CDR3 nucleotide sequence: TGCGCCAGCAGTGGAGAGAGCAATCAGCCCCAGCATTTT.

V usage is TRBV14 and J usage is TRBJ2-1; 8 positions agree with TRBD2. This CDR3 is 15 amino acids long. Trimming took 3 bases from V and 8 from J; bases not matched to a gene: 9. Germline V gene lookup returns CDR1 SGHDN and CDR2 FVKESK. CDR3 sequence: CASSHNRGGRDEQFF. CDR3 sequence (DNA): TGTGCCAGCAGCCACAATCGGGGGGGCCGCGATGAGCAGTTCTTC.

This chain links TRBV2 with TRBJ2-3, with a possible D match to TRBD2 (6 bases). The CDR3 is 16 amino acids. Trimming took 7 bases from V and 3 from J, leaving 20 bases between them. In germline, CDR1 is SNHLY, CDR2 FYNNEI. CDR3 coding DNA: TGTGCCAGCAATCGGGGGTATGACGGTACAACAGATACGCAGTATTTT. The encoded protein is CASNRGYDGTTDTQYF.

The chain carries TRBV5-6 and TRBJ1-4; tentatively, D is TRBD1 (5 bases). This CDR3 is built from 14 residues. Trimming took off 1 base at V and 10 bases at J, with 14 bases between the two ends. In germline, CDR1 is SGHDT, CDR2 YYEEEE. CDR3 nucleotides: TGTGCCAGCAGCTTGCAGGGTATAAAAGTAAAACTGTTTTTT. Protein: CASSLQGIKVKLFF.

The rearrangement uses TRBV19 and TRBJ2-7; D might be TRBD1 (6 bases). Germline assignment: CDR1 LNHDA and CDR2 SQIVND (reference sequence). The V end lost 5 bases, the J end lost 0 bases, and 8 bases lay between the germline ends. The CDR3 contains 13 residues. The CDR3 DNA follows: TGTGCCAGTAGTGGGGGCGCCTCCTACGAGCAGTACTTC. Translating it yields CASSGGASYEQYF.

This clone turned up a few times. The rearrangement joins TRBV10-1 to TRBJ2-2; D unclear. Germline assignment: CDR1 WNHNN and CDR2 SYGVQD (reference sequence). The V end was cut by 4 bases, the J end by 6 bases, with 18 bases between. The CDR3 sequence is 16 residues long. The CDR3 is CASSGGPERFAGELFF. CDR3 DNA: TGCGCCAGCAGTGGAGGACCGGAACGGTTCGCCGGGGAGCTGTTTTTT.

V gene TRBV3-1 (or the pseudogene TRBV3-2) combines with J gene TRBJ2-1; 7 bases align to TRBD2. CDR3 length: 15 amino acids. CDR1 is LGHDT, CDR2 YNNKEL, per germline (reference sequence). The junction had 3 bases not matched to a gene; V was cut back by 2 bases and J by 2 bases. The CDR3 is CASSQSSGPYNEQFF. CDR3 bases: TGTGCCAGCAGCCAATCTAGCGGCCCCTACAATGAGCAGTTCTTC.

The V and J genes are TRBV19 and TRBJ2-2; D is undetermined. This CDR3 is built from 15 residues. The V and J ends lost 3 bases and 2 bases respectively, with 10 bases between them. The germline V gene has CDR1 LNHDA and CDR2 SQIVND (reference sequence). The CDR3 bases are TGTGCCAGTAGTATTTTGGGCACCAACACCGGGGAGCTGTTTTTT. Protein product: CASSILGTNTGELFF.

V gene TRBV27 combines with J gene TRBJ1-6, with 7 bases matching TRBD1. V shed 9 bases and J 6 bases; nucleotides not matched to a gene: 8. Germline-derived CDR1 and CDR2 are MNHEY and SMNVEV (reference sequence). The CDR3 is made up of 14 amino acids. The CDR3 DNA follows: TGTGCCAGTAGCGACAGGGCCATTAATTCACCCCTCCACTTT. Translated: CASSDRAINSPLHF.

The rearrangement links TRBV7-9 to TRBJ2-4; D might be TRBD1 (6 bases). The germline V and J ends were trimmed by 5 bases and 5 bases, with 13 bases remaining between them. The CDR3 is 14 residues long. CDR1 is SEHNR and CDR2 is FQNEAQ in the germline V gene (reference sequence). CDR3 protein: CASSRTAGQNIQYF. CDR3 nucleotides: TGTGCCAGCAGCCGGACAGCTGGACAAAACATTCAGTACTTC.

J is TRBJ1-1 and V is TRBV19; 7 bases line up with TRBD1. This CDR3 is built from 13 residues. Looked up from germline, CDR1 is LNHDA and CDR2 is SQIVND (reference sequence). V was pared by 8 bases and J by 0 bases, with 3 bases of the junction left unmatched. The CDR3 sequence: CASSGQLNTEAFF. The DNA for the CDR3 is TGTGCCAGTTCGGGACAGCTGAACACTGAAGCTTTCTTT. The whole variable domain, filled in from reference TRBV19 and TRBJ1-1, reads DGGITQSPKYLFRKEGQNVTLSCEQNLNHDAMYWYRQDPGQGLRLIYYSQIVNDFQKGDIAEGYSVSREKKESFPLTVTSAQKNPTAFYLCASSGQLNTEAFFGQGTRLTVV.

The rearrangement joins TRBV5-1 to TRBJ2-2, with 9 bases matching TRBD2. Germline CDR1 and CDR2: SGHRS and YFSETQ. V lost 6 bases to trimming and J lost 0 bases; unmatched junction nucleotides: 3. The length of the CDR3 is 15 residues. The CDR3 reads CASKVAGANTGELFF. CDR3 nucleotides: TGCGCCAGCAAAGTAGCGGGGGCGAACACCGGGGAGCTGTTTTTT.